Listed here is a single T cell receptor beta chain. TCRdb's table, derived via immunoSEQ multiplex PCR, lists solely in-frame clones and lacks some. The profile covers 95,000 to 130,000 clones, with about 90% appearing a single time and over 8.5% taken by the ten largest. This record comes from a study of T cell responses to AZD1222 COVID-19 vaccine. Specimen: peripheral blood, collected on day 0 of AZD1222 vaccination. The TCR originated in an adult in good health.

CDR3 loop: CASSILAGTDTQYF. CDR3 nucleotides: TGCGCCAGCAGCATATTAGCGGGCACAGATACGCAGTATTTT. This chain links TRBV5-1 with TRBJ2-3; TRBD2 might be the D (6 bases). Per the germline V gene, CDR1 is SGHRS and CDR2 is YFSETQ. The CDR3 has 14 amino acids. Trimming cost V 4 bases and J 1 base, with 10 bases left between them.